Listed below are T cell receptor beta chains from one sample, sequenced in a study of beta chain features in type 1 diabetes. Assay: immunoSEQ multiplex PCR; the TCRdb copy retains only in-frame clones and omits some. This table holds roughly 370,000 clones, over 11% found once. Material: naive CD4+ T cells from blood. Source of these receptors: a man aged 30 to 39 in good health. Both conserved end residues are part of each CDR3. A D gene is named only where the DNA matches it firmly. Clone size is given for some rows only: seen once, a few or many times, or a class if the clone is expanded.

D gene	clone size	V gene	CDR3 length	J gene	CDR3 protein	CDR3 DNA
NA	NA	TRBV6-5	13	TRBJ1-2	CASRRLDFYGYTF	TGTGCCAGCAGGCGGTTAGACTTCTATGGCTACACCTTC
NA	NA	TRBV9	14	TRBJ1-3	CASSDVGVGNTIYF	TGTGCCAGCAGTGACGTCGGGGTTGGAAACACCATATATTTT
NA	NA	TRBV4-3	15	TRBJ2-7	CASSQDMLLSYEQYF	TGCGCCAGCAGCCAAGATATGCTACTCTCCTACGAGCAGTACTTC
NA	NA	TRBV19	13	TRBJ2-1	CASGWRPNNEQFF	TGTGCCAGTGGTTGGCGACCTAACAATGAGCAGTTCTTC
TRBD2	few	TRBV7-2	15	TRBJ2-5	CASSLSSGVQQTQYF	TGTGCCAGCAGCTTATCCAGCGGGGTCCAGCAGACCCAGTACTTC
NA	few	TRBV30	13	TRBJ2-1	CAWSQGPYNEQFF	TGTGCCTGGAGTCAAGGACCCTACAATGAGCAGTTCTTC
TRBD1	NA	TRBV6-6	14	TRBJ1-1	CASSYSWTGGDAFF	TGTGCCAGCAGTTACTCGTGGACAGGGGGCGATGCTTTCTTT
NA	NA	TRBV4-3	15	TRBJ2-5	CASSQEMAGGETQYF	TGCGCCAGCAGCCAAGAAATGGCTGGGGGAGAGACCCAGTACTTC
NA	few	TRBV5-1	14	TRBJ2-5	CASSLGDGLGTQYF	TGCGCCAGCAGCTTGGGTGACGGCCTTGGGACCCAGTACTTC
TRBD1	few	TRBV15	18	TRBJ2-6	CATSRERQGGPGANVLTF	TGTGCCACCAGCAGAGAGAGACAGGGTGGCCCTGGGGCCAACGTCCTGACTTTC
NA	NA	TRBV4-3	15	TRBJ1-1	CASSQDKGRNTEAFF	TGCGCCAGCAGCCAAGATAAGGGGAGGAACACTGAAGCTTTCTTT
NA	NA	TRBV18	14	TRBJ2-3	CASSPPVTTDTQYF	TGTGCCAGCTCACCACCAGTTACTACAGATACGCAGTATTTT
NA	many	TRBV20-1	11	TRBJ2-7	CSARDAYEQYF	TGCAGTGCTAGAGATGCCTACGAGCAGTACTTC
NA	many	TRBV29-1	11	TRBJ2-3	CSVDREVTQYF	TGCAGCGTTGACAGGGAAGTTACGCAGTATTTT
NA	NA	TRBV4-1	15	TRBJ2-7	CASSPEGLRTYEQYF	TGCGCCAGCAGCCCAGAGGGACTGCGTACCTACGAGCAGTACTTC
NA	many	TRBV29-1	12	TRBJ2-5	CSVEPGEETQYF	TGCAGCGTTGAACCGGGGGAAGAGACCCAGTACTTC
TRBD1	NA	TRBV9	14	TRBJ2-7	CASSVADRGYEQYF	TGTGCCAGCAGCGTAGCAGACAGGGGCTACGAGCAGTACTTC
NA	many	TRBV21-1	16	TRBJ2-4	CASSLVTYCLKNIQYF	TGTGCCAGCAGCCTGGTGACGTACTGCCTGAAAAACATTCAGTACTTC
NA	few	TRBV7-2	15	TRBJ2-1	CASSLAINVVNEQFF	TGTGCCAGCAGCTTAGCGATAAACGTCGTCAATGAGCAGTTCTTC
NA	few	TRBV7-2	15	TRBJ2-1	CASRRKGLIRNEQFF	TGTGCCAGCAGGAGGAAGGGCCTAATCCGCAATGAGCAGTTCTTC
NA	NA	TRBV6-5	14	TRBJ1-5	CASSYVGKGQPQHF	TGTGCCAGCAGTTACGTGGGGAAGGGTCAGCCCCAGCATTTT
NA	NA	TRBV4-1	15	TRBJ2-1	CASSQDTVRWNEQFF	TGCGCCAGCAGCCAAGATACGGTACGGTGGAATGAGCAGTTCTTC
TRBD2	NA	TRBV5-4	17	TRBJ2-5	CASSLGTSGGAGETQYF	TGTGCCAGCAGCTTGGGGACTAGCGGGGGGGCCGGAGAGACCCAGTACTTC
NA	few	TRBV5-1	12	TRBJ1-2	CASSLESDGYTF	TGCGCCAGCAGCTTGGAGTCGGATGGCTACACCTTC
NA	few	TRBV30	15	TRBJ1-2	CAWSVRSGVNYGYTF	TGTGCCTGGAGTGTACGTTCAGGGGTTAACTATGGCTACACCTTC
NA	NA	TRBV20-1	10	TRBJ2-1	CSAPRREQFF	TGCAGTGCCCCCCGGCGGGAGCAGTTCTTC
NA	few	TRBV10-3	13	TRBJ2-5	CAISQSGSETQYF	TGTGCCATCAGCCAAAGCGGGTCTGAGACCCAGTACTTC
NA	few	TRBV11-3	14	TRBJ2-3	CASSLGRDTDTQYF	TGTGCCAGCAGCTTAGGCAGGGACACAGATACGCAGTATTTT
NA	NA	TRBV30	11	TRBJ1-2	CAWSVLQVLTF	TGTGCCTGGAGTGTCTTACAGGTACTCACCTTC
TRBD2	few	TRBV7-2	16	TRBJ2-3	CASRLGLAGGTDTQYF	TGTGCCAGCAGACTTGGACTAGCGGGGGGGACAGATACGCAGTATTTT
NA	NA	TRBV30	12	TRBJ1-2	CAWSGGLYGYTF	TGTGCCTGGAGTGGAGGCCTCTATGGCTACACCTTC
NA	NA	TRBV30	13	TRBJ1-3	CACQGDRGNTIYF	TGTGCCTGTCAAGGCGATAGGGGAAACACCATATATTTT
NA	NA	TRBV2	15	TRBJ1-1	CASSEGLGKGTEAFF	TGTGCCAGCAGTGAAGGTTTAGGAAAGGGGACTGAAGCTTTCTTT
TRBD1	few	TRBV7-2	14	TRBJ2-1	CASTEQGAGNEQFF	TGTGCCAGCACCGAACAGGGGGCGGGAAATGAGCAGTTCTTC
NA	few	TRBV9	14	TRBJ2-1	CASSVNDAYNEQFF	TGTGCCAGCAGCGTAAACGACGCCTACAATGAGCAGTTCTTC
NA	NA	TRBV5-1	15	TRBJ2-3	CASSLDWALTDTQYF	TGCGCCAGCAGCTTGGATTGGGCCCTCACAGATACGCAGTATTTT
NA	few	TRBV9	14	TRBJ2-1	CASSVVTDYNEQFF	TGTGCCAGCAGCGTAGTCACAGACTACAATGAGCAGTTCTTC
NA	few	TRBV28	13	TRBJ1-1	CASSFSGGTEAFF	TGTGCCAGCAGTTTTTCGGGGGGCACTGAAGCTTTCTTT
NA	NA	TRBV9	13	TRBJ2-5	CASSRGPQETQYF	TGTGCCAGCAGCCGAGGACCACAAGAGACCCAGTACTTC
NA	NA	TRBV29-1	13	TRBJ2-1	CSVENPPGSVCFF	TGCAGCGTTGAAAATCCTCCGGGGTCCGTTTGTTTCTTC
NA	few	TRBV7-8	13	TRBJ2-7	CASSAYRDYEQYF	TGTGCCAGCAGCGCATACCGGGACTACGAGCAGTACTTC
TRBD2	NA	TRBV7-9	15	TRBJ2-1	CASSLSGRGYNEQFF	TGTGCCAGCAGCTTATCCGGGAGGGGATACAATGAGCAGTTCTTC
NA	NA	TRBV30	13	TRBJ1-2	CACSRGGLYGYTF	TGTGCCTGCTCTCGTGGGGGGCTCTATGGCTACACCTTC
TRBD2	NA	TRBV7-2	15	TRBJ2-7	CASSLRTSGAYEQYF	TGTGCCAGCAGCCTACGGACTAGCGGGGCCTACGAGCAGTACTTC